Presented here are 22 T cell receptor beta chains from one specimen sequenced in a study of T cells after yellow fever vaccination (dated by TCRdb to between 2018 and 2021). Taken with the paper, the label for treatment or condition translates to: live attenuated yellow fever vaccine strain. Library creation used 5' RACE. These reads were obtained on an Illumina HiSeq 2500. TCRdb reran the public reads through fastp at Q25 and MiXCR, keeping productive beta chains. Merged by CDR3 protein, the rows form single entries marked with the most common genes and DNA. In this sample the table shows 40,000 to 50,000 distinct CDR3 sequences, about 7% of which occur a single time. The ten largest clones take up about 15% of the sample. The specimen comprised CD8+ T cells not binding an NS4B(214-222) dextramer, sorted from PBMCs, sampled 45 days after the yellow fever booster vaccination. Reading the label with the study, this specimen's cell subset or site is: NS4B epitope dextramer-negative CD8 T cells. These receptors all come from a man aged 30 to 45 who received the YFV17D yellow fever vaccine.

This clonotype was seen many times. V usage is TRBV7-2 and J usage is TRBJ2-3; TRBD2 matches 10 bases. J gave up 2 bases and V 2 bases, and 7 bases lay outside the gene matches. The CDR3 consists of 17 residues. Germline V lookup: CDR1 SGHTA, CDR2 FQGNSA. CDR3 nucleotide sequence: TGTGCCAGCAGCTTATCCCCCGGGACTAGCGCCACAGATACGCAGTATTTT. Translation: CASSLSPGTSATDTQYF.

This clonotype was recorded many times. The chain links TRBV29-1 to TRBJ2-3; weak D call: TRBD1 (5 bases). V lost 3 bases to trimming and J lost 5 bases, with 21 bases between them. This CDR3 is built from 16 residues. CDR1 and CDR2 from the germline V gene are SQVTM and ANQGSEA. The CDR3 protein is CSVEGMGPRGIDTQYF. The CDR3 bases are TGCAGCGTTGAGGGGATGGGGCCACGCGGAATAGATACGCAGTATTTT.

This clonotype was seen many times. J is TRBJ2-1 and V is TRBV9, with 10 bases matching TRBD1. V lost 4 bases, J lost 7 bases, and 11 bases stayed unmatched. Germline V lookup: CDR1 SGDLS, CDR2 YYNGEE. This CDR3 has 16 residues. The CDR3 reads CASSTPRDRGGNEQFF. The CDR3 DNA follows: TGTGCCAGCAGCACTCCTCGGGACAGGGGAGGAAATGAGCAGTTCTTC.

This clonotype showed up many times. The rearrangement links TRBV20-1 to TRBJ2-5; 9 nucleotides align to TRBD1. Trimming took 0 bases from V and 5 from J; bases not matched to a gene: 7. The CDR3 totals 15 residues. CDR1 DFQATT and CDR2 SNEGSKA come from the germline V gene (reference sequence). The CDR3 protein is CSAREGTGLRETQYF. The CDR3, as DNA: TGCAGTGCTAGAGAGGGGACAGGGCTCAGGGAGACCCAGTACTTC.

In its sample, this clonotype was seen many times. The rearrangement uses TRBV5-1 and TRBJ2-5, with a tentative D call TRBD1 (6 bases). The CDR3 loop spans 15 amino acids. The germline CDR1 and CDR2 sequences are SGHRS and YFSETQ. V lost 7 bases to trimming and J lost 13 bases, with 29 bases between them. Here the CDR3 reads CASALGQFPFGVGYF. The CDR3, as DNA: TGCGCCAGCGCCCTAGGACAGTTCCCGTTTGGAGTGGGGTACTTC.

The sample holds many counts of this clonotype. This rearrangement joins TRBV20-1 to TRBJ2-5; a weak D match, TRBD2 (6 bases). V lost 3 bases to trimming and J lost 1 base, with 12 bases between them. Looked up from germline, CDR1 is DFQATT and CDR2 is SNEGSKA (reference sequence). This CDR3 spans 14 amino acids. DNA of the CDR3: TGCAGTGCTAGGGCAGGGACTGGCCAAGAGACCCAGTACTTC. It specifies CSARAGTGQETQYF.

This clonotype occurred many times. This CDR3 reads CASSQGLAGTSTDTQYF. In DNA form, the CDR3 reads TGCGCCAGCAGCCAAGGACTAGCGGGCACTAGCACAGATACGCAGTATTTT. This chain links TRBV4-3 with TRBJ2-3; 10 nucleotides agree with TRBD2. This CDR3 spans 17 amino acids. Germline values: CDR1 LGHNA, CDR2 YSLEER. The V gene end was trimmed by 1 base and the J gene end by 0 bases; junction bases not matched to a gene: 4.

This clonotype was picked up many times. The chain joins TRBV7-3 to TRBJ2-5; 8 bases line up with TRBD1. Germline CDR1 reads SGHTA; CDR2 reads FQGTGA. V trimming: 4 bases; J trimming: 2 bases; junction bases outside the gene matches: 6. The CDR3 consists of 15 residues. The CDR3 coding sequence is TGTGCCAGCAGCTCAGGACAGGGAACGCAAGAGACCCAGTACTTC. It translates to CASSSGQGTQETQYF.

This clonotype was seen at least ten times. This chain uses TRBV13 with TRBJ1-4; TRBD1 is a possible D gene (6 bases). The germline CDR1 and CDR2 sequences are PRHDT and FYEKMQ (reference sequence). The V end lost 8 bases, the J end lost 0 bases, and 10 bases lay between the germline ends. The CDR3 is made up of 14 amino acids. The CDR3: CASGRGSTNEKLFF. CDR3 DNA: TGTGCCAGCGGCAGGGGTTCAACTAATGAAAAACTGTTTTTT.

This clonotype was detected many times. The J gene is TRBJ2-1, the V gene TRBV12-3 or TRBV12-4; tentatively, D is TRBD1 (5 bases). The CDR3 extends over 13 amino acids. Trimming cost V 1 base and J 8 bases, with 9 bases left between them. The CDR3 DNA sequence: TGTGCCAGCAGTTTAGTCAGGGCCGATGAGCAGTTCTTC. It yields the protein CASSLVRADEQFF.

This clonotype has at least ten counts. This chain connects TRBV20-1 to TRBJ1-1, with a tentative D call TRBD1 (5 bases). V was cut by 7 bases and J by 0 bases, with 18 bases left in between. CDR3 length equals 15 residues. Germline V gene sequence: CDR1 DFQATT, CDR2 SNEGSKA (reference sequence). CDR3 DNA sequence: TGCAGTGTCCGGGACGGACAAAACATGAACACTGAAGCTTTCTTT. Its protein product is CSVRDGQNMNTEAFF.

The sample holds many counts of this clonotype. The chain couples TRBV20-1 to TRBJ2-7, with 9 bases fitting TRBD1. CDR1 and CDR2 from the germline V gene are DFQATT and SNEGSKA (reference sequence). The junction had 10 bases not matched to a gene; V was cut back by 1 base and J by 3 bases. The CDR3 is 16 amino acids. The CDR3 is CSARADPGQGVYEQYF. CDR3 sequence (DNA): TGCAGTGCTAGAGCCGACCCGGGACAGGGAGTCTACGAGCAGTACTTC.

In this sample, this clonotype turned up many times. CDR3 sequence: CASSLGLDREQFF. In DNA form, the CDR3 reads TGTGCCAGCAGTTTGGGACTAGATCGTGAGCAGTTCTTC. The rearrangement joins TRBV27 to TRBJ2-1, with 8 bases that match TRBD2. V shed 3 bases and J 9 bases; nucleotides not matched to a gene: 4. CDR3 size: 13 residues. Germline V gives CDR1 MNHEY, CDR2 SMNVEV (reference sequence).

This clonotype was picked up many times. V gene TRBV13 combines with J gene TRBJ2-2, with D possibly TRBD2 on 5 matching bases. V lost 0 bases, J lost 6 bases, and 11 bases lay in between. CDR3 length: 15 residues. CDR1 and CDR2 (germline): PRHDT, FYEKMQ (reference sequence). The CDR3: CASSLGLVRAGELFF. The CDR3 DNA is TGTGCCAGCAGCTTAGGACTAGTTCGTGCCGGGGAGCTGTTTTTT.

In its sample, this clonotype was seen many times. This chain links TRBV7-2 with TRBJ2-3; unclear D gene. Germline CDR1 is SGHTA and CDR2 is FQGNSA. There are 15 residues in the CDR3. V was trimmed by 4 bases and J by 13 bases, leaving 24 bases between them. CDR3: CASSSPDWILGLEYF. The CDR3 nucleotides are TGTGCCAGCAGCTCCCCCGACTGGATCCTCGGTCTCGAGTATTTT.

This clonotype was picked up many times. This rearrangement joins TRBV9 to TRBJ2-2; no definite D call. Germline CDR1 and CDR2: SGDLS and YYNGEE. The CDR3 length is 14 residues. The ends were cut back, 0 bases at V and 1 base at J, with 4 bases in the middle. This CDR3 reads CASSVEGNTGELFF. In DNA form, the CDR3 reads TGTGCCAGCAGCGTAGAGGGGAACACCGGGGAGCTGTTTTTT.

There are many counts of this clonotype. CDR3 DNA: TGCAGTGCTACTCACGGGAGGTCCAACTATGGCTACACCTTC. Amino acid sequence: CSATHGRSNYGYTF. The chain uses TRBV20-1 and TRBJ1-2; no definite D call. The CDR3 spans 14 residues. Germline-derived CDR1 and CDR2 are DFQATT and SNEGSKA (reference sequence). Trimming removed 4 bases from V and 2 bases from J, with 14 bases in between.

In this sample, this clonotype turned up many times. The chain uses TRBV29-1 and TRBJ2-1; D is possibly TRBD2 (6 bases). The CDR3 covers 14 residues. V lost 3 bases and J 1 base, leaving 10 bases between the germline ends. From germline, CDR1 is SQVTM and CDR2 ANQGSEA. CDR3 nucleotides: TGCAGCGTTGAGCGGGAATGGTCCTACAATGAGCAGTTCTTC. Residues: CSVEREWSYNEQFF.

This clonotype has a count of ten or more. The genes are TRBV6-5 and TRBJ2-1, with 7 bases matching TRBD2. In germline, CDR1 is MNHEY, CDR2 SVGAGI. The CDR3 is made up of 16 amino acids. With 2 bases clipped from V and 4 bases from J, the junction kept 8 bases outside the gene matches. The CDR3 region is CASSYGIAGRYNEQFF. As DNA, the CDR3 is TGTGCCAGCAGTTACGGCATAGCGGGCAGATACAATGAGCAGTTCTTC.

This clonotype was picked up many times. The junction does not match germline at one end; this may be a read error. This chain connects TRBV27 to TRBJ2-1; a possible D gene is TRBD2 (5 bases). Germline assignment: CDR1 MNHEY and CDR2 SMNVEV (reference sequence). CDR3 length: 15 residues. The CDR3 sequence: CASCNGVSSYIEQFF. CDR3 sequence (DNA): TGTGCCAGCTGTAACGGGGTCAGCTCCTACATTGAGCAGTTCTTC.

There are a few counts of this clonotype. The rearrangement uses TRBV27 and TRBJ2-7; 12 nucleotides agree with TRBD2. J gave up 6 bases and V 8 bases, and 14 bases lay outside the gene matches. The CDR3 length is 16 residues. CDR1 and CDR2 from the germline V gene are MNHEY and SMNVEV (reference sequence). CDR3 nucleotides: TGTGCCAGCGGTCCTAGCGGGAGGGCCGTATTTGGCGAGCAGTACTTC. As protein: CASGPSGRAVFGEQYF.

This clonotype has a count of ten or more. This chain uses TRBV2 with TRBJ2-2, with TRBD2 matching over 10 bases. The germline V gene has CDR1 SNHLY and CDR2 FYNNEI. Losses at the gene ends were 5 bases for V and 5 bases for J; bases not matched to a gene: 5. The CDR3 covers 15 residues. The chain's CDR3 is CASSPLAGATGELFF. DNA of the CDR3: TGTGCCAGCAGTCCTCTAGCGGGAGCGACCGGGGAGCTGTTTTTT.